Each of the 32 T cell receptor beta chains below was sequenced from the same sample in a study of blood T cell repertoires in COVID-19. Generated by immunoSEQ multiplex PCR, the TCRdb table keeps only in-frame clones and is missing some. The sample contains 97,000 or so clones, 75% to 90% of which appear only once. The sequencing input was peripheral blood. Every receptor here comes from a woman aged 50 to 60 with COVID-19, enrolled during active disease.

V usage is TRBV29-1 and J usage is TRBJ1-1; tentative D call: TRBD1 (6 bases). Germline V gene data show CDR1 as SQVTM and CDR2 as ANQGSEA. CDR3 length: 12 residues. The CDR3 bases are TGCACCTCGATGGGGGCGGGCACTGAAGCTTTCTTT. Translation: CTSMGAGTEAFF.

This sequence joins TRBV7-9 and TRBJ2-7, with D tentatively TRBD2 (7 bases). CDR1 is SEHNR and CDR2 is FQNEAQ in the germline V gene (reference sequence). The ends were cut back, 4 bases at V and 4 bases at J, with 17 bases in the middle. The CDR3 extends over 15 amino acids. DNA of the CDR3: TGTGCCAGCAGCTCCCCCGAGGGGGGGGGTTACGAGCAGTACTTC. Residues: CASSSPEGGGYEQYF. Together with reference TRBV7-9 and TRBJ2-7, the CDR3 gives the full variable domain: DTGVSQNPRHKITKRGQNVTFRCDPISEHNRLYWYRQTLGQGPEFLTYFQNEAQLEKSRLLSDRFSAERPKGSFSTLEIQRTEQGDSAMYLCASSSPEGGGYEQYFGPGTRLTVT.

V and J are TRBV27 and TRBJ1-2; 7 bases map to TRBD1. This CDR3 is 14 amino acids long. V dropped 5 bases and J dropped 0; count of bases not matched to a gene: 3. Germline CDR1 MNHEY, CDR2 SMNVEV (reference sequence). CDR3 protein: CASSLQGTNYGYTF. In DNA form, the CDR3 reads TGTGCCAGCAGTCTACAGGGGACTAACTATGGCTACACCTTC.

This clone has only one observation. This chain joins TRBV5-6 and TRBJ1-2; D gene unclear. CDR3 length: 14 residues. The V and J ends lost 1 base and 4 bases respectively, with 11 bases between them. The germline V gene has CDR1 SGHDT and CDR2 YYEEEE. This CDR3 reads CASSLRQAGYGYTF. For the CDR3, the DNA is TGTGCCAGCAGCTTGCGGCAGGCGGGCTATGGCTACACCTTC.

The chain couples TRBV2 to TRBJ2-1, with D maybe TRBD2 (5 bases). The V end was cut by 9 bases, the J end by 4 bases, with 10 bases between. The CDR3 is 12 amino acids. The germline CDR1 and CDR2 sequences are SNHLY and FYNNEI. The CDR3 loop is CASKGLYNEQFF. The CDR3, as DNA: TGTGCCAGTAAAGGACTTTACAATGAGCAGTTCTTC. Using reference TRBV2 and TRBJ2-1 for the parts outside the CDR3, the full variable domain is EPEVTQTPSHQVTQMGQEVILRCVPISNHLYFYWYRQILGQKVEFLVSFYNNEISEKSEIFDDQFSVERPDGSNFTLKIRSTKLEDSAMYFCASKGLYNEQFFGPGTRLTVL.

The chain couples TRBV14 to TRBJ2-7; tentative D call: TRBD1 (5 bases). Per the germline V gene, CDR1 is SGHDN and CDR2 is FVKESK. V was cut by 1 base and J by 0 bases, with 10 bases left in between. The CDR3 covers 15 residues. The CDR3 loop is CASSQVSGFSYEQYF. The CDR3 bases are TGTGCCAGCAGCCAAGTCTCAGGGTTCTCCTACGAGCAGTACTTC.

The chain employs TRBV5-1 and TRBJ2-1; 11 nucleotides match TRBD2. The germline V gene has CDR1 SGHRS and CDR2 YFSETQ. The CDR3 is made up of 15 amino acids. J gave up 4 bases and V 3 bases, and 3 bases lay outside the gene matches. The DNA for the CDR3 is TGCGCCAGCAGCTCTAGCGGGGGGCGTTACAATGAGCAGTTCTTC. Residues: CASSSSGGRYNEQFF.

This sequence joins TRBV5-1 and TRBJ1-6; D uncertain. CDR1 is SGHRS, CDR2 YFSETQ, per germline. The CDR3 is 15 amino acids. Between the trimmed V and J ends, which lost 4 bases and 7 bases, there was a span of 15 bases. In DNA form, the CDR3 reads TGCGCCAGCAGCCCCGACCCCGGGATGAATTCACCCCTCCACTTT. Its translation is CASSPDPGMNSPLHF.

This sequence joins TRBV14 and TRBJ1-2, with 7 bases that match TRBD1. CDR3 length: 14 amino acids. CDR1 SGHDN and CDR2 FVKESK come from the germline V gene. Losses at the gene ends were 1 base for V and 7 bases for J; bases not matched to a gene: 6. The CDR3 coding sequence is TGTGCCAGCAGCCAAGTGAGAGGGGGCTTTGGCTACACCTTC. Translating gives CASSQVRGGFGYTF.

The gene calls are TRBV7-2 and TRBJ2-4; D not certain. CDR1 is SGHTA and CDR2 is FQGNSA in the germline V gene. The CDR3 is 14 residues long. V lost 5 bases and J lost 0, with 8 bases in between. The DNA for the CDR3 is TGTGCCAGCAGCCCCTCCTTAGCCAAAAACATTCAGTACTTC. Encoded protein: CASSPSLAKNIQYF.

The chain recombines TRBV18 with TRBJ1-2; no definite D call. This CDR3 comprises 16 residues. Germline-derived CDR1 and CDR2 are KGHSH and LQKENI. Trimming took 1 base from V and 4 from J, leaving 16 bases between them. CDR3 in DNA: TGTGCCAGCTCACCACTAGAGAGAGGGATGGCCTATGGCTACACCTTC. Translated: CASSPLERGMAYGYTF. The whole variable domain, remainder taken from reference TRBV18 and TRBJ1-2, is NAGVMQNPRHLVRRRGQEARLRCSPMKGHSHVYWYRQLPEEGLKFMVYLQKENIIDESGMPKERFSAEFPKEGPSILRIQQVVRGDSAAYFCASSPLERGMAYGYTFGSGTRLTVV.

This clone was seen a few times. V and J are TRBV7-3 and TRBJ2-5; D unresolved. This CDR3 has 13 residues. The germline V and J ends were trimmed by 2 bases and 4 bases, with 8 bases remaining between them. Germline CDR1 SGHTA, CDR2 FQGTGA. This CDR3 reads CASSLFSGETQYF. CDR3 nucleotides: TGTGCCAGCAGCTTATTTTCGGGAGAGACCCAGTACTTC.

This rearrangement joins TRBV6-2 or TRBV6-3 to TRBJ1-1; 9 positions match TRBD1. In germline, CDR1 is MNHEY, CDR2 SVGEGT. V gave up 6 bases and J gave up 3 bases; unmatched junction bases: 8. There are 15 residues in the CDR3. This CDR3 is CASRPTGGEYTEAFF. The CDR3 coding sequence is TGTGCCAGCAGACCTACAGGGGGCGAGTACACTGAAGCTTTCTTT.

V is TRBV5-6 and J is TRBJ1-2, with 9 bases lining up with TRBD1. The CDR3 consists of 13 residues. The trim removed 3 bases at V and 6 bases at J, leaving 3 bases unmatched. The V gene's germline CDR1 is SGHDT and CDR2 YYEEEE. CDR3 nucleotide sequence: TGTGCCAGCAGCTGGGACAGGGCGGATGGCTACACCTTC. Its translation: CASSWDRADGYTF.

The rearrangement links TRBV4-1 to TRBJ1-4; 11 bases map to TRBD1. Germline V gene data show CDR1 as MGHRA and CDR2 as YSYEKL. This CDR3 is 16 amino acids long. Trimming took 0 bases from V and 7 from J; bases not matched to a gene: 4. In DNA form, the CDR3 reads TGCGCCAGCAGCCAAGATCTGGACAGGGGGCCTGAAAAACTGTTTTTT. It yields the protein CASSQDLDRGPEKLFF.

The chain has TRBV7-8 and TRBJ2-7; 12 nucleotides match TRBD1. J gave up 6 bases and V 2 bases, and 2 bases lay outside the gene matches. Germline V gives CDR1 SGHVS, CDR2 FQNEAQ. The CDR3 is 14 residues long. The CDR3 DNA follows: TGTGCCAGCAGCTTATCGGGACAGGGGGCCGAGCAGTACTTC. It yields the protein CASSLSGQGAEQYF. Supplemented by reference TRBV7-8 and TRBJ2-7, the full variable domain reads GAGVSQSPRYKVAKRGQDVALRCDPISGHVSLFWYQQALGQGPEFLTYFQNEAQLDKSGLPSDRFFAERPEGSVSTLKIQRTQQEDSAVYLCASSLSGQGAEQYFGPGTRLTVT.

The chain couples TRBV3-1 (or the pseudogene TRBV3-2) to TRBJ1-1; 11 bases are shared with TRBD1. CDR3 length equals 15 residues. Trimming cost V 4 bases and J 0 bases; bases outside gene matches: 1. The V gene's germline CDR1 is LGHDT and CDR2 YNNKEL (reference sequence). The CDR3 sequence: CASSPGQGVNTEAFF. The CDR3 region has the DNA TGTGCCAGCAGCCCGGGACAGGGGGTGAACACTGAAGCTTTCTTT.

The chain links TRBV5-4 to TRBJ1-2; 10 bases align to TRBD1. The junction had 6 bases not matched to a gene; V was cut back by 0 bases and J by 4 bases. Germline V gene sequence: CDR1 SGHNT, CDR2 YYREEE (reference sequence). This CDR3 comprises 16 residues. In DNA, the CDR3 is TGTGCCAGCAGCTTGGAACCGGGACAGGGGTCCTATGGCTACACCTTC. This translates into CASSLEPGQGSYGYTF.

This clone was detected a few times. This rearrangement joins TRBV2 to TRBJ1-1; D is possibly TRBD1 (6 bases). The V gene's germline CDR1 is SNHLY and CDR2 FYNNEI. This CDR3 is 14 amino acids long. The V end was cut by 6 bases, the J end by 5 bases, with 16 bases between. CDR3 sequence reads: CASRLYQGITEAFF. The CDR3 DNA is TGTGCCAGCAGACTATATCAGGGGATAACTGAAGCTTTCTTT.

This chain uses TRBV5-1 with TRBJ1-4; maybe TRBD1 (6 bases). CDR3 length: 14 amino acids. Germline V gene sequence: CDR1 SGHRS, CDR2 YFSETQ. Trimming cost V 7 bases and J 4 bases, with 14 bases left between them. CDR3 sequence (DNA): TGCGCCAGCCGAGAAGGGGACAATAATGAAAAACTGTTTTTT. Protein product: CASREGDNNEKLFF. Full variable domain (missing parts from reference TRBV5-1 and TRBJ1-4): KAGVTQTPRYLIKTRGQQVTLSCSPISGHRSVSWYQQTPGQGLQFLFEYFSETQRNKGNFPGRFSGRQFSNSRSEMNVSTLELGDSALYLCASREGDNNEKLFFGSGTQLSVL.

This sequence joins TRBV27 and TRBJ2-7, with 9 positions matching TRBD1. The length of the CDR3 is 15 residues. V shed 5 bases and J 9 bases; nucleotides not matched to a gene: 14. Germline CDR1 is MNHEY and CDR2 is SMNVEV (reference sequence). CDR3 bases: TGTGCCAGCAGTCCCGTAGGGACAGGGAGTTTCGTGCAGTACTTC. Protein sequence: CASSPVGTGSFVQYF.

This chain joins TRBV19 and TRBJ2-7; no clear D. The germline V gene has CDR1 LNHDA and CDR2 SQIVND (reference sequence). The CDR3 contains 14 residues. Trimming left V 4 bases short and J 5 bases short, with 15 bases between. CDR3: CASSKTHLLDEQYF. The CDR3 coding sequence is TGTGCCAGTAGTAAGACGCACCTCCTAGACGAGCAGTACTTC. The full variable domain, in which reference TRBV19 and TRBJ2-7 provide the parts outside the CDR3, is DGGITQSPKYLFRKEGQNVTLSCEQNLNHDAMYWYRQDPGQGLRLIYYSQIVNDFQKGDIAEGYSVSREKKESFPLTVTSAQKNPTAFYLCASSKTHLLDEQYFGPGTRLTVT.

J is TRBJ1-4 and V is TRBV2; D is possibly TRBD1 (5 bases). This CDR3 region has 15 residues. Deletions cut 6 bases from V and 4 bases from J, with 15 bases between. Germline CDR1 SNHLY, CDR2 FYNNEI. The CDR3 DNA is TGTGCCAGCAGCCTGGGGGAGGGCTTTAATGAAAAACTGTTTTTT. This gives the protein CASSLGEGFNEKLFF.

J is TRBJ1-2 and V is TRBV5-6; TRBD1 agrees at 8 bases. Germline trimming cut 4 bases from V and 7 bases from J; bases unmatched to any gene: 3. This CDR3 has 12 residues. Germline CDR1 is SGHDT and CDR2 is YYEEEE. CDR3 loop: CASSRTGIGYTF. DNA for the CDR3: TGTGCCAGCAGCCGGACAGGGATTGGCTACACCTTC.

This clone has more than one count but fewer than ten. The chain employs TRBV9 and TRBJ2-7, with D tentatively TRBD2 (6 bases). CDR1 and CDR2 (germline): SGDLS, YYNGEE. This CDR3 has 14 amino acids. The V gene lost 1 base and the J gene lost 3 bases, with 11 bases spanning the gap. This chain's CDR3 is CASSVIGGIYEQYF. In DNA, the CDR3 is TGTGCCAGCAGCGTAATTGGGGGGATCTACGAGCAGTACTTC. Full variable domain (remainder filled in from reference TRBV9 and TRBJ2-7): DSGVTQTPKHLITATGQRVTLRCSPRSGDLSVYWYQQSLDQGLQFLIQYYNGEERAKGNILERFSAQQFPDLHSELNLSSLELGDSALYFCASSVIGGIYEQYFGPGTRLTVT.

This clone was seen just once. This chain uses TRBV14 with TRBJ1-5; 7 bases match TRBD1. The CDR3 runs 14 residues. Germline trimming cut 4 bases from V and 3 bases from J; bases unmatched to any gene: 3. Germline V gene lookup returns CDR1 SGHDN and CDR2 FVKESK. CDR3: CASSLGGFNQPQHF. CDR3 in DNA: TGTGCCAGCAGCCTAGGGGGCTTCAATCAGCCCCAGCATTTT.

The chain links TRBV6-5 to TRBJ2-3; TRBD1 agrees at 7 bases. The length of the CDR3 is 14 residues. The V and J ends lost 4 bases and 0 bases, in that order; junction bases with no gene match: 1. CDR1 is MNHEY, CDR2 SVGAGI, per germline. The CDR3 DNA reads as TGTGCCAGCAGTTCGGGACAGAGCACAGATACGCAGTATTTT. Amino acid sequence: CASSSGQSTDTQYF.

This chain links TRBV11-3 with TRBJ2-2; 9 nucleotides align to TRBD2. Per germline, CDR1 SGHNT and CDR2 YENEEA. V lost 3 bases and J lost 2; bases outside the gene matches: 7. The CDR3 runs to 17 residues. The CDR3 DNA sequence: TGTGCCAGCAGCTTCTTTAGCGGGGGCCTCAACACCGGGGAGCTGTTTTTT. Amino acid sequence: CASSFFSGGLNTGELFF. The variable domain in full, with the rest retrieved from reference TRBV11-3 and TRBJ2-2, is EAGVVQSPRYKIIEKKQPVAFWCNPISGHNTLYWYLQNLGQGPELLIRYENEEAVDDSQLPKDRFSAERLKGVDSTLKIQPAELGDSAVYLCASSFFSGGLNTGELFFGEGSRLTVL.

This clone was recorded a few times. The J gene is TRBJ2-3, the V gene TRBV5-5, with D perhaps TRBD1 (5 bases). CDR1 is SGHKS and CDR2 is YYEKEE in the germline V gene (reference sequence). The V end lost 0 bases, the J end lost 1 base, and 9 bases lay between the germline ends. The CDR3 has 15 amino acids. For the CDR3, the DNA is TGTGCCAGCAGCTTGGGAAGGGGCGGCACAGATACGCAGTATTTT. This encodes CASSLGRGGTDTQYF.

The V and J genes are TRBV5-6 and TRBJ1-6; D ambiguous. Germline CDR1 reads SGHDT; CDR2 reads YYEEEE. Trimming took 5 bases from V and 5 from J, leaving 8 bases between them. This CDR3 contains 13 residues. CDR3: CASRGQDNSPLHF. In DNA, the CDR3 is TGTGCCAGCAGGGGCCAAGATAATTCACCCCTCCACTTT. Based on the CDR3 plus reference TRBV5-6 and TRBJ1-6, the full variable domain is DAGVTQSPTHLIKTRGQQVTLRCSPKSGHDTVSWYQQALGQGPQFIFQYYEEEERQRGNFPDRFSGHQFPNYSSELNVNALLLGDSALYLCASRGQDNSPLHFGNGTRLTVT.

The chain combines TRBV9 with TRBJ2-7; D not resolved. Germline CDR1 and CDR2: SGDLS and YYNGEE. V lost 4 bases, J lost 3 bases, and 5 bases lay in between. CDR3 length: 11 residues. The CDR3 region is CASSPRYEQYF. CDR3 nucleotides: TGTGCCAGCAGCCCTCGCTACGAGCAGTACTTC.

This rearrangement joins TRBV10-1 to TRBJ2-3, with 10 bases lining up with TRBD1. This CDR3 comprises 15 residues. The germline CDR1 and CDR2 sequences are WNHNN and SYGVQD (reference sequence). V was pared by 5 bases and J by 1 base, with 3 bases of the junction left unmatched. DNA of the CDR3: TGCGCCAGCAGTTTAGGGACAGGGGGCACAGATACGCAGTATTTT. Translation gives CASSLGTGGTDTQYF.